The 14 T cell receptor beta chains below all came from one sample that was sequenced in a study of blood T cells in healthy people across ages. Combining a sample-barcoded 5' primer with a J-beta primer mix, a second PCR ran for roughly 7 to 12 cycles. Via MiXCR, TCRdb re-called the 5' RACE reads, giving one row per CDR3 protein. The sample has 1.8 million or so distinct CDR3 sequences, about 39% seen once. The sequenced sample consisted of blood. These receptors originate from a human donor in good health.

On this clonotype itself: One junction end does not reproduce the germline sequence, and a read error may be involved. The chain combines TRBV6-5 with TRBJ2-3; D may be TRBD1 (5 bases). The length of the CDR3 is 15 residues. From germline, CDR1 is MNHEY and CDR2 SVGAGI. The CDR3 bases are TGTGCCCGCAGTTATCAAGGGGTCCTCACAGATACGCAGTATTTT. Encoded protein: CARSYQGVLTDTQYF.

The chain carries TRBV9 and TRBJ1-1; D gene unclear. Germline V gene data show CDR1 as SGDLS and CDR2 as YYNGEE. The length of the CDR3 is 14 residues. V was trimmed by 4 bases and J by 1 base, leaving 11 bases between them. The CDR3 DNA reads TGTGCCAGCAGCCCCCATCCGGCGAACACTGAAGCTTTCTTT. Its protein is CASSPHPANTEAFF.

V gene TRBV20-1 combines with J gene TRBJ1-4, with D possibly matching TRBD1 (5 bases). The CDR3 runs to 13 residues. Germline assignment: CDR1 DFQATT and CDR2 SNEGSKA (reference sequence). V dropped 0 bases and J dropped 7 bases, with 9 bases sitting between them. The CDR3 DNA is TGCAGTGCTAGAGACCAGGGAAGTGAAAAACTGTTTTTT. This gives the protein CSARDQGSEKLFF.

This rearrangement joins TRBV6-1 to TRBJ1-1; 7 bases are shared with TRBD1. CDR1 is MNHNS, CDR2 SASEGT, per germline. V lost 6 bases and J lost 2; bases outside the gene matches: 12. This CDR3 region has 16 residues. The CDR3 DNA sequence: TGTGCCAGCAGGTCTCCGGGACAGCTATTCAACACTGAAGCTTTCTTT. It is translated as CASRSPGQLFNTEAFF.

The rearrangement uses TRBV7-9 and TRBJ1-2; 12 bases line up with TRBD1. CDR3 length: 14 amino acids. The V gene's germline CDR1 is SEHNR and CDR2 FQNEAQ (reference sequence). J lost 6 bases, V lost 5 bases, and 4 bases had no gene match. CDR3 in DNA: TGTGCCAGCAGCCCGAGGGACAGGGGGCATGGCTACACCTTC. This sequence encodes CASSPRDRGHGYTF.

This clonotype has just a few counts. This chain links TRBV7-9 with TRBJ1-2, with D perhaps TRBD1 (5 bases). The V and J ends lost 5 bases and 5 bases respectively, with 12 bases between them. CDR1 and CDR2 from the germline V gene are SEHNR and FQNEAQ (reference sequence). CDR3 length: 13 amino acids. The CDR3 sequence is CASSTLGGYGYTF. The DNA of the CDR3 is TGTGCCAGCAGCACCCTTGGGGGGTATGGCTACACCTTC. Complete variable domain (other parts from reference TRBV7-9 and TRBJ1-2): DTGVSQNPRHKITKRGQNVTFRCDPISEHNRLYWYRQTLGQGPEFLTYFQNEAQLEKSRLLSDRFSAERPKGSFSTLEIQRTEQGDSAMYLCASSTLGGYGYTFGSGTRLTVV.

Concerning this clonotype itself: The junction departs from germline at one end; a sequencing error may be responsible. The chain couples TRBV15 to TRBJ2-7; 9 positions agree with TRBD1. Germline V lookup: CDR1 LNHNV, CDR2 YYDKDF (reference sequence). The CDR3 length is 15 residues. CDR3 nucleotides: TGTGCCGCCAGCAGGTCCGGGACAGGGATCTACGAGCAGTACTTC. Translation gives CAASRSGTGIYEQYF. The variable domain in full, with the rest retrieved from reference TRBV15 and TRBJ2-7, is DAMVIQNPRYQVTQFGKPVTLSCSQTLNHNVMYWYQQKSSQAPKLLFHYYDKDFNNEADTPDNFQSRRPNTSFCFLDIRSPGLGDTAMYLCAASRSGTGIYEQYFGPGTRLTVT.

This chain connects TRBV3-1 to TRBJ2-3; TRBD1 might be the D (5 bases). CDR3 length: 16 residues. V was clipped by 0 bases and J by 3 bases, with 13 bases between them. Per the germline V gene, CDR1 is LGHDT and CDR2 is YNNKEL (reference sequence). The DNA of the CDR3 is TGTGCCAGCAGCCAAGATGTATCAGGGATTACAGATACGCAGTATTTT. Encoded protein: CASSQDVSGITDTQYF.

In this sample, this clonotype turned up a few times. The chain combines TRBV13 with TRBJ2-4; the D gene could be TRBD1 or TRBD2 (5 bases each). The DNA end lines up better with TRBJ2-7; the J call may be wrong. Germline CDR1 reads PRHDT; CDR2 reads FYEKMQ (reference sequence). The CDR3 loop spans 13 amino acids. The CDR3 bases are TGTGCCAGCAGCTCACTAGGGGACGACGAGCAGTACTTC. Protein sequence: CASSSLGDDEQYF.

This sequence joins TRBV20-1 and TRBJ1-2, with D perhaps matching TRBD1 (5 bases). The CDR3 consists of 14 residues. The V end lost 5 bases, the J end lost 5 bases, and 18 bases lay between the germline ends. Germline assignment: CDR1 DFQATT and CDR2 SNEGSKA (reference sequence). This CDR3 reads CSALTQSGKYGYTF. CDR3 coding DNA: TGCAGTGCTTTAACCCAATCAGGGAAGTATGGCTACACCTTC.

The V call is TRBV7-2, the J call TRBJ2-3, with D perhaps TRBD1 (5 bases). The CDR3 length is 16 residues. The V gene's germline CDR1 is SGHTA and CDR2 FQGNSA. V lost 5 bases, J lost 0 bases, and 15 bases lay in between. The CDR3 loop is CASSLRARASTDTQYF. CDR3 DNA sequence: TGTGCCAGCAGCCTCAGGGCTCGCGCCAGCACAGATACGCAGTATTTT.

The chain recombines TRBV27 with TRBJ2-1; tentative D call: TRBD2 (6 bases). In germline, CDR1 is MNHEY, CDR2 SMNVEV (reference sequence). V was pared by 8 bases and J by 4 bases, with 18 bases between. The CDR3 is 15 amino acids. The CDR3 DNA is TGTGCCAGCCGCCCCCGAGAGGGACTTTACAATGAGCAGTTCTTC. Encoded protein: CASRPREGLYNEQFF.

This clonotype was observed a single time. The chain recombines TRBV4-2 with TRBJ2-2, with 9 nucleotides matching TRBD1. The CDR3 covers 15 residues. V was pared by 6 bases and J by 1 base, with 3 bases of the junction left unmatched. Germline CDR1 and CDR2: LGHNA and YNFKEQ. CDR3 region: CASRLTGGNTGELFF. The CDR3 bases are TGTGCCAGCAGACTGACAGGGGGGAACACCGGGGAGCTGTTTTTT.

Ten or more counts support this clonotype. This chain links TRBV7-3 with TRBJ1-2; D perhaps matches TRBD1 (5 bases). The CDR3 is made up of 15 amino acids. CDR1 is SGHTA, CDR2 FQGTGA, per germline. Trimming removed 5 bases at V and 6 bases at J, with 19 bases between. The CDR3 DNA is TGTGCCAGCAGCCAAACGCAGGGAACCATTAATGGCTACACCTTC. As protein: CASSQTQGTINGYTF.